These 3 T cell receptor beta chains originate from one sample sequenced in a study of cytomegalovirus exposure and HLA in healthy donors. The PCR made use of 60 Vbeta and 13 Jbeta primers. Assay: immunoSEQ multiplex PCR; the TCRdb copy retains only in-frame clones and omits some. The sample has tens of thousands of clones; more than 60% are singletons. Sequences were obtained from PBMCs. The receptors were sampled from a man younger than 40 in good health and CMV-seronegative.

This chain uses TRBV4-3 with TRBJ1-3, with 8 nucleotides matching TRBD1. The CDR3 has 17 amino acids. CDR1 and CDR2 from the germline V gene are LGHNA and YSLEER. Germline trimming cut 3 bases from V and 4 bases from J; bases unmatched to any gene: 11. CDR3 nucleotides: TGCGCCAGCAGCCATAATGACAGGGGTTTCGACGGAAACACCATATATTTT. This encodes CASSHNDRGFDGNTIYF.

The V call is TRBV5-1, the J call TRBJ2-3; 7 bases match TRBD1. The junction had 6 bases not matched to a gene; V was cut back by 7 bases and J by 4 bases. Germline CDR1 is SGHRS and CDR2 is YFSETQ. The CDR3 contains 13 residues. CDR3 region: CASGLQGSDTQYF. Here the CDR3 DNA reads TGCGCCAGCGGATTACAGGGGTCAGATACGCAGTATTTT.

V is TRBV7-2 and J is TRBJ2-3; 7 nucleotides line up with TRBD1. The germline V gene has CDR1 SGHTA and CDR2 FQGNSA. CDR3 size: 17 residues. V was clipped by 5 bases and J by 1 base; unmatched bases: 12. The CDR3 is CASSPLRQGIGTDTQYF. The DNA of the CDR3 is TGTGCCAGCAGCCCTCTCCGACAGGGAATAGGCACAGATACGCAGTATTTT.